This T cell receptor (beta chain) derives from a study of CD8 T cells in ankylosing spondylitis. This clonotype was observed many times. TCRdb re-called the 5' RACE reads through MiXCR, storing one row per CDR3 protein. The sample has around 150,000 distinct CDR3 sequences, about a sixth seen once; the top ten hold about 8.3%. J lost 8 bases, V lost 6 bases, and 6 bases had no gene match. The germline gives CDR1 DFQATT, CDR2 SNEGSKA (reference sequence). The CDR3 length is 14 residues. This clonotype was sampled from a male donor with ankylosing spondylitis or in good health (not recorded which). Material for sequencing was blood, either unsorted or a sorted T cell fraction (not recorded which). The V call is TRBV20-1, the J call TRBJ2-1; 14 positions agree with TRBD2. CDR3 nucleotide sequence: TGCAGTGCCAGACCGGGACTAGCGGGAGATGAGCAGTTCTTC. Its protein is CSARPGLAGDEQFF.